Each of the 30 T cell receptor beta chains below was sequenced from the same sample in a study of T cells in Graves' hyperthyroidism and ophthalmopathy. Amplification targeted TCR beta CDR3 regions from RNA transcripts. In the first-round RT-PCR of the TCR CDR3, the HTBI primer set was used. TCRdb reprocessed the multiplex PCR reads with MiXCR, giving one entry per CDR3 protein. The sample holds 600,000 to 750,000 distinct CDR3 sequences, around 15% seen once. Sequenced sample: blood. The receptors here all came from a man aged 45-60 years with Graves' hyperthyroidism.

Worth noting for this clonotype: It may be a read error: a sequence one base away is much more abundant. The rearrangement joins TRBV11-2 to TRBJ2-7; 7 bases map to TRBD1. The CDR3 contains 14 residues. Germline V CDR1 and CDR2: SGHAT, FQNNGV. The V and J ends lost 5 bases and 9 bases, in that order; junction bases with no gene match: 13. CDR3 sequence reads: CASSDRAVIRGQYF. In DNA form, the CDR3 reads TGTGCCAGCAGCGACAGGGCGGTGATTCGGGGGCAGTACTTC. The variable domain in full, completed from reference TRBV11-2 and TRBJ2-7, reads EAGVAQSPRYKIIEKRQSVAFWCNPISGHATLYWYQQILGQGPKLLIQFQNNGVVDDSQLPKDRFSAERLKGVDSTLKIQPAKLEDSAVYLCASSDRAVIRGQYFGPGTRLTVT.

This clonotype came up many times. This chain links TRBV6-2 or TRBV6-3 with TRBJ1-1; D gene uncertain. The V end was cut by 1 base, the J end by 4 bases, with 4 bases between. The germline V gene has CDR1 MNHEY and CDR2 SVGEGT. The length of the CDR3 is 12 residues. The CDR3 spells CASSYWGTEAFF. CDR3 DNA: TGTGCCAGCAGTTACTGGGGCACTGAAGCTTTCTTT.

This clonotype was detected ten times or more. V usage is TRBV28 and J usage is TRBJ1-1; D might be TRBD1 (5 bases). The length of the CDR3 is 14 residues. The ends were cut back, 8 bases at V and 4 bases at J, with 17 bases in the middle. Germline CDR1 MDHEN, CDR2 SYDVKM. CDR3 DNA: TGTGCCAGCGAGAGAAGGGGTCTCATCACTGAAGCTTTCTTT. It translates to CASERRGLITEAFF.

This clonotype was counted ten times or more. The chain links TRBV27 to TRBJ1-6; 8 positions agree with TRBD1. V was clipped by 6 bases and J by 9 bases; unmatched bases: 7. Germline V gene data show CDR1 as MNHEY and CDR2 as SMNVEV (reference sequence). CDR3 size: 14 residues. Written as DNA, the CDR3 is TGTGCCAGCAGCGAAACAGGGGGTCCTTCACCCCTCCACTTT. Protein: CASSETGGPSPLHF.

The sample holds a few counts of this clonotype. This chain links TRBV13 with TRBJ2-1, with 9 bases lining up with TRBD2. The germline CDR1 and CDR2 sequences are PRHDT and FYEKMQ (reference sequence). The CDR3 is made up of 15 amino acids. Trimming at V came to 4 bases and at J to 4 bases, leaving 5 bases not matched to a gene. CDR3 residues: CASSSQAGGYNEQFF. The DNA for the CDR3 is TGTGCCAGCAGCTCCCAAGCGGGAGGTTACAATGAGCAGTTCTTC.

The CDR3 sequence is CAWSGYAKNIQYF. DNA of the CDR3: TGTGCCTGGAGTGGGTATGCCAAAAACATTCAGTACTTC. This sequence joins TRBV30 and TRBJ2-4; D is unresolved. CDR3 size: 13 residues. The germline gives CDR1 GTSNPN, CDR2 SVGIG (reference sequence). Trimming left V 1 base short and J 1 base short, with 5 bases between.

V is TRBV11-2 and J is TRBJ1-4, with D tentatively TRBD1 (6 bases). The CDR3 covers 18 residues. Trimming cost V 5 bases and J 2 bases, with 21 bases left between them. In germline, CDR1 is SGHAT, CDR2 FQNNGV. CDR3 region: CASSPRGRGSSTNEKLFF. The DNA of the CDR3 is TGTGCCAGCAGCCCTCGGGGCAGGGGCAGTTCGACTAATGAAAAACTGTTTTTT.

As regards this clonotype: A read error is possible here, since a much larger clone lies one base away. V usage is TRBV6-2 or TRBV6-3 and J usage is TRBJ2-7; D gene unclear. CDR1 is MNHEY, CDR2 SVGEGT, per germline. The length of the CDR3 is 15 residues. Between the trimmed V and J ends, which lost 1 base and 5 bases, there was a span of 15 bases. The CDR3 DNA follows: TGTGCCAGCAGTTACTTGTTCGAGAGCACCCACGAGCAGTACTTC. It codes for CASSYLFESTHEQYF.

This clonotype was seen repeatedly, ten times or more. The rearrangement uses TRBV27 and TRBJ1-4, with D perhaps TRBD1 (6 bases). Trimming took off 6 bases at V and 6 bases at J, with 11 bases between the two ends. Germline V CDR1 and CDR2: MNHEY, SMNVEV (reference sequence). The CDR3 has 13 residues. CDR3 sequence reads: CASSDRPYEKLFF. The CDR3 bases are TGTGCCAGCAGCGACAGGCCCTATGAAAAACTGTTTTTT.

For this clonotype: Given a much more abundant clone one base away, this may be a read error. The chain links TRBV28 to TRBJ2-7, with D uncertain. The ends were cut back, 3 bases at V and 4 bases at J, with 13 bases in the middle. The CDR3 length is 14 residues. Germline V gene lookup returns CDR1 MDHEN and CDR2 SYDVKM. CDR3 in amino acids: CASSLTRSKYEQYF. The CDR3 nucleotides read TGTGCCAGCAGTTTGACCCGTTCGAAGTACGAGCAGTACTTC.

This clonotype was seen repeatedly, ten times or more. The CDR3 nucleotides read TGTGCCAGCAGGCAGACGACTGAAGCTTTCTTT. Residues: CASRQTTEAFF. The chain carries TRBV6-2 or TRBV6-3 and TRBJ1-1; D remains ambiguous. V dropped 6 bases and J dropped 5 bases, with 7 bases sitting between them. This CDR3 is built from 11 residues. Germline CDR1 MNHEY, CDR2 SVGEGT.

The chain recombines TRBV6-1 with TRBJ2-7, with D possibly matching TRBD1 (6 bases). Per the germline V gene, CDR1 is MNHNS and CDR2 is SASEGT. Deletions cut 8 bases from V and 4 bases from J, with 18 bases between. CDR3 length equals 14 residues. DNA of the CDR3: TGTGCCAGCCAAACAGGGTTGGGCCTTTACGAGCAGTACTTC. This encodes CASQTGLGLYEQYF.

The chain recombines TRBV30 with TRBJ2-3; D not resolved. CDR1 is GTSNPN, CDR2 SVGIG, per germline (reference sequence). This CDR3 has 14 amino acids. V was shortened by 2 bases and J by 0 bases, with 9 bases between the two germline ends. The CDR3 protein is CAWSSFTSTDTQYF. DNA of the CDR3: TGTGCCTGGAGTTCCTTTACGAGCACAGATACGCAGTATTTT.

This chain links TRBV27 with TRBJ2-7, with TRBD1 identical over 11 bases. Germline values: CDR1 MNHEY, CDR2 SMNVEV (reference sequence). J gave up 4 bases and V 4 bases, and 9 bases lay outside the gene matches. The CDR3 runs to 16 residues. CDR3 in amino acids: CASSSTPGQGVYEQYF. The CDR3 nucleotides are TGTGCCAGCAGTTCGACCCCGGGACAGGGGGTATACGAGCAGTACTTC.

V gene TRBV20-1 combines with J gene TRBJ1-2; no definite D call. Germline CDR1 is DFQATT and CDR2 is SNEGSKA (reference sequence). This CDR3 has 12 amino acids. With 4 bases removed from V and 3 bases from J, the gap between germline ends came to 9 bases. CDR3: CSATGEHYGYTF. CDR3 DNA sequence: TGCAGTGCTACCGGGGAACACTATGGCTACACCTTC.

The genes are TRBV19 and TRBJ1-2; 7 bases are a match to TRBD1. The V gene end was trimmed by 5 bases and the J gene end by 2 bases; junction bases not matched to a gene: 8. Germline V gene sequence: CDR1 LNHDA, CDR2 SQIVND (reference sequence). The CDR3 length is 15 residues. The CDR3 protein is CASSGRQGENYGYTF. CDR3 nucleotide sequence: TGTGCCAGTAGTGGACGACAGGGTGAGAACTATGGCTACACCTTC.

V and J are TRBV24-1 and TRBJ2-7; D unresolved. Germline V gene sequence: CDR1 KGHDR, CDR2 SFDVKD. V lost 4 bases to trimming and J lost 2 bases, with 8 bases between them. The CDR3 extends over 13 amino acids. CDR3 protein: CATSEGNPYEQYF. In DNA form, the CDR3 reads TGTGCCACCAGTGAAGGTAACCCCTACGAGCAGTACTTC.

The table lists this clonotype with many counts. V and J are TRBV7-6 and TRBJ1-1; no definite D call. The V end was cut by 1 base, the J end by 5 bases, with 8 bases between. The CDR3 has 13 amino acids. Germline CDR1 SGHVS, CDR2 FNYEAQ. CDR3 nucleotides: TGTGCCAGCAGCTTAGTGGCGGTGACTGAAGCTTTCTTT. The encoded protein is CASSLVAVTEAFF.

This clonotype was recorded at least ten times. V is TRBV20-1 and J is TRBJ2-1; unclear D gene. Germline loops: CDR1 DFQATT, CDR2 SNEGSKA (reference sequence). Deletions cut 7 bases from V and 10 bases from J, with 17 bases between. The CDR3 sequence is 12 residues long. As DNA, the CDR3 is TGCAGTGTCCCCCCCCTCGGCGGCGAGCAGTTCTTC. Translating gives CSVPPLGGEQFF.

This clonotype was seen ten or more times. The rearrangement uses TRBV12-3 or TRBV12-4 and TRBJ2-3, with 10 bases matching TRBD2. V trimming: 6 bases; J trimming: 2 bases; junction bases outside the gene matches: 5. This CDR3 has 15 residues. CDR3 DNA: TGTGCCAGCAGCCGGACTAGCGGATTCACAGATACGCAGTATTTT. Its protein product is CASSRTSGFTDTQYF.

This clonotype appeared a single time. The genes are TRBV7-9 and TRBJ2-1; 10 nucleotides line up with TRBD2. V gave up 5 bases and J gave up 9 bases; unmatched junction bases: 10. CDR1 and CDR2 from the germline V gene are SEHNR and FQNEAQ (reference sequence). The CDR3 is 15 residues long. As DNA, the CDR3 is TGTGCCAGCAGCCCGTCTAGCGGGAGTAACGGTGAGCAGTTCTTC. Protein sequence: CASSPSSGSNGEQFF.

The V call is TRBV27, the J call TRBJ2-2; weak D call: TRBD2 (6 bases). Germline values: CDR1 MNHEY, CDR2 SMNVEV (reference sequence). V lost 2 bases and J lost 6, with 13 bases in between. The CDR3 is made up of 15 amino acids. This chain's CDR3 is CASSLLGGAPGELFF. Written as DNA, the CDR3 is TGTGCCAGCAGTTTACTGGGGGGAGCCCCCGGGGAGCTGTTTTTT.

This clonotype showed up many times. The rearrangement uses TRBV28 and TRBJ2-1, with TRBD1 matching over 7 bases. The V and J ends lost 6 bases and 0 bases, in that order; junction bases with no gene match: 11. CDR3 length: 17 residues. Germline V gene data show CDR1 as MDHEN and CDR2 as SYDVKM. DNA for the CDR3: TGTGCCAGCAGACCAACAGGGGCCTTGAGCTCCTACAATGAGCAGTTCTTC. Translation: CASRPTGALSSYNEQFF. Full variable domain (outside the CDR3, taken from reference TRBV28 and TRBJ2-1): DVKVTQSSRYLVKRTGEKVFLECVQDMDHENMFWYRQDPGLGLRLIYFSYDVKMKEKGDIPEGYSVSREKKERFSLILESASTNQTSMYLCASRPTGALSSYNEQFFGPGTRLTVL.

A few counts support this clonotype. The rearrangement joins TRBV7-9 to TRBJ2-7, with D possibly TRBD1 on 6 matching bases. Germline V CDR1 and CDR2: SEHNR, FQNEAQ (reference sequence). This CDR3 has 14 amino acids. The ends were cut back, 1 base at V and 3 bases at J, with 10 bases in the middle. The CDR3 sequence: CASSLVQGFYEQYF. Here the CDR3 DNA reads TGTGCCAGCAGCTTAGTTCAGGGGTTCTACGAGCAGTACTTC.

This clonotype has ten or more counts. The chain employs TRBV24-1 and TRBJ2-5; unclear D gene. Trimming removed 0 bases from V and 0 bases from J, with 7 bases in between. Germline-derived CDR1 and CDR2 are KGHDR and SFDVKD. The CDR3 is 15 amino acids. CDR3 in amino acids: CATSDLLGNQETQYF. The CDR3 DNA sequence: TGTGCCACCAGTGATTTGCTGGGGAACCAAGAGACCCAGTACTTC.

This clonotype was detected only a few times. The chain employs TRBV6-5 and TRBJ1-4, with D maybe TRBD1 (5 bases). Per the germline V gene, CDR1 is MNHEY and CDR2 is SVGAGI. The CDR3 spans 12 residues. Trimming pared 0 bases from V and 13 bases from J, leaving 9 bases between. CDR3 DNA: TGTGCCAGCAGTTACTCAGGGGAGGTACTGTTTTTT. It is translated as CASSYSGEVLFF.

There are a few counts of this clonotype. The CDR3 reads CASSSMEGQGGSDTQYF. CDR3 DNA sequence: TGTGCCAGCAGTTCGATGGAAGGACAGGGCGGGTCAGATACGCAGTATTTT. The genes are TRBV28 and TRBJ2-3; TRBD1 matches 8 bases. The CDR3 consists of 17 residues. Trimming at V came to 4 bases and at J to 4 bases, leaving 13 bases not matched to a gene. From germline, CDR1 is MDHEN and CDR2 SYDVKM.

CDR3 DNA: TGTGCCAGCAGTGAGGGAGGCGGAAGTGGGGCTTTCTTT. Translation: CASSEGGGSGAFF. This rearrangement joins TRBV2 to TRBJ1-1; D ambiguous. CDR1 and CDR2 from the germline V gene are SNHLY and FYNNEI. The CDR3 is made up of 13 amino acids. The V and J ends lost 3 bases and 11 bases respectively, with 16 bases between them.

This clonotype has ten or more counts. The chain couples TRBV2 to TRBJ2-7; D is unclear. The CDR3 length is 13 residues. The V end was cut by 6 bases, the J end by 0 bases, with 9 bases between. In germline, CDR1 is SNHLY, CDR2 FYNNEI. The CDR3 coding sequence is TGTGCCAGCAGGGCGTCTAGCTCCTACGAGCAGTACTTC. Its translation is CASRASSSYEQYF.

The sample holds many counts of this clonotype. The chain combines TRBV6-6 with TRBJ1-6, with TRBD1 as a possible D gene (5 bases). Germline CDR1 reads MNHNY; CDR2 reads SVGAGI (reference sequence). V gave up 2 bases and J gave up 5 bases, with 10 bases separating them. The CDR3 spans 15 residues. In DNA form, the CDR3 reads TGTGCCAGCAGTTACCAGGGCTGGGATAATTCACCCCTCCACTTT. Translating it yields CASSYQGWDNSPLHF.